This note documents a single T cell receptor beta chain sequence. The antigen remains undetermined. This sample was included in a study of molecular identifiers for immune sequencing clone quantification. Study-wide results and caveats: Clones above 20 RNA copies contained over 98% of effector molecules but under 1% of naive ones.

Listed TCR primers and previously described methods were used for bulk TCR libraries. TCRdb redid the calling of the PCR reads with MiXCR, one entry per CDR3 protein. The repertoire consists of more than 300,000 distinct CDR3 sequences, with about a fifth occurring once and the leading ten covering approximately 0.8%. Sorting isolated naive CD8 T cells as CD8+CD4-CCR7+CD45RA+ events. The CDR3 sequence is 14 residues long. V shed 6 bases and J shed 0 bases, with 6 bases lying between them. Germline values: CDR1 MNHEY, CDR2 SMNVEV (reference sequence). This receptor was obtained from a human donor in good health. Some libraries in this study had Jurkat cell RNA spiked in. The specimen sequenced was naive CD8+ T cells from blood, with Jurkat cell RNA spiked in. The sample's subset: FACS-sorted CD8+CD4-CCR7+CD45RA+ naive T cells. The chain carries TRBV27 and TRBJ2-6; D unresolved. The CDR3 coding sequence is TGTGCCAGCAGAGACACCTCTGGGGCCAACGTCCTGACTTTC. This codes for CASRDTSGANVLTF.